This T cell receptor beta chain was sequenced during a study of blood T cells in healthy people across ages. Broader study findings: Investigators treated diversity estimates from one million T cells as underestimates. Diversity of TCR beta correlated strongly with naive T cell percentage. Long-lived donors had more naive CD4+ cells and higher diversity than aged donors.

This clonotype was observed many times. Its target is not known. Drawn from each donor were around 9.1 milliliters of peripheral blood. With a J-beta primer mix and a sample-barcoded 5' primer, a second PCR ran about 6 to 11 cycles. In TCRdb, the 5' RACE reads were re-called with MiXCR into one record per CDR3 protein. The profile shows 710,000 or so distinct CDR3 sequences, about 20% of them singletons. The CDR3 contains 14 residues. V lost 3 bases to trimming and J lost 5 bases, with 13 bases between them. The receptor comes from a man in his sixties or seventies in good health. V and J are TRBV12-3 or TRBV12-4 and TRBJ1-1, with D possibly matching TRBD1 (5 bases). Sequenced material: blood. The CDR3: CASSLIGGTTEAFF. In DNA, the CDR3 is TGTGCCAGCAGTTTGATTGGGGGGACGACTGAAGCTTTCTTT.